The sequence of this TCR beta chain was determined in a study of shared clonotypes between healthy human individuals. Germline V gene sequence: CDR1 MNHNS, CDR2 SASEGT. Trimming removed 6 bases at V and 15 bases at J, with 15 bases between. This CDR3 has 11 residues. Sequencing used immunoSEQ multiplex PCR; TCRdb keeps in-frame clones, though not all of them. The sample lists about 1 million clones; around 74% were seen once. The chain is built from TRBV6-1 and TRBJ2-4; D is perhaps TRBD1 or TRBD2 (5 bases each). Sequencing used memory CD4+ T cells sorted from blood. Subset: CD45RA-negative fraction. The source of this sequence is a man aged 18 to 30 in good health. CDR3 sequence reads: CASSEGRIPYF. In nucleotides, the CDR3 is TGTGCCAGCAGCGAGGGACGGATCCCGTACTTC.